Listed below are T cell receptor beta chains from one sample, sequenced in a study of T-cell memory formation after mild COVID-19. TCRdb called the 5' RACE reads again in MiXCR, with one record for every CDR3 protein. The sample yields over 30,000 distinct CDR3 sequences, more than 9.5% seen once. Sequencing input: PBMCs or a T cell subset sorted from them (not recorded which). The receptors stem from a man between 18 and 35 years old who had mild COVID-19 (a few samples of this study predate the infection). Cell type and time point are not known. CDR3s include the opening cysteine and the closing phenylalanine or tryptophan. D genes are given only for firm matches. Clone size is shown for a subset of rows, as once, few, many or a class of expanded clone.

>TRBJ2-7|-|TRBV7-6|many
CGTVWVGYAGQYF
TGTGGGACCGTGTGGGTGGGTTATGCGGGGCAGTACTTC
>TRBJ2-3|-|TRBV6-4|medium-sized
CASSDGGATDTQYF
TGTGCCAGCAGTGACGGGGGGGCGACAGATACGCAGTATTTT
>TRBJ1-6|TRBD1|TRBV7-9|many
CASSLRDRANSPLHF
TGTGCCAGCAGCCTCCGGGACAGGGCTAATTCACCCCTCCACTTT
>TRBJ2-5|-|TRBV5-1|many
CASRGEGQETQYF
TGCGCCAGTCGGGGTGAGGGGCAAGAGACCCAGTACTTC
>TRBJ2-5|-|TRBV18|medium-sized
CASSPPLSGAAETQYF
TGTGCCAGCTCACCACCGTTAAGTGGGGCCGCGGAGACCCAGTACTTC
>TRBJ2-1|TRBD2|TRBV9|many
CASSVEGLVLFNEQFF
TGTGCCAGCAGCGTAGAGGGACTAGTTTTGTTCAATGAGCAGTTCTTC
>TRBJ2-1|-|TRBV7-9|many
CASSRDSSNEQFF
TGTGCCAGCAGCCGAGACAGTAGCAATGAGCAGTTCTTC
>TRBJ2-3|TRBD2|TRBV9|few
CASSVGASGGTDTQYF
TGTGCCAGCAGCGTAGGTGCTAGCGGGGGCACAGATACGCAGTATTTT
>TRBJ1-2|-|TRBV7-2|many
CASSSYERGYTF
TGTGCCAGCAGCTCGTACGAGCGAGGCTACACCTTC
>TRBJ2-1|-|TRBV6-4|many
CASSESSYNEQFF
TGTGCCAGCTCCGAGAGCTCCTACAATGAGCAGTTCTTC
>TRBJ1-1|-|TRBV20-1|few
CSASGNEGNTEAFF
TGCAGTGCTAGCGGGAATGAGGGGAACACTGAAGCTTTCTTT
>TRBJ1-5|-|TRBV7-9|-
CASSLGSHQPQHF
TGTGCCAGCAGCTTGGGGTCACATCAGCCCCAGCATTTT
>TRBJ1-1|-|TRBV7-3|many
CASSPGLQNTEAFF
TGTGCCAGCAGCCCGGGACTCCAAAACACTGAAGCTTTCTTT
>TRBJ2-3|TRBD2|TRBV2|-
CASTPLERAGSTDTQYF
TGTGCCAGCACCCCCCTCGAGAGAGCGGGGAGCACAGATACGCAGTATTTT
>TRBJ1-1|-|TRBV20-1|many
CSARHPPGDLGAFF
TGCAGTGCTAGACACCCCCCGGGGGATCTCGGAGCTTTCTTT
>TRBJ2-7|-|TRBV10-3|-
CAISTRYGSYEQYF
TGTGCCATCAGTACTAGGTATGGGTCCTACGAGCAGTACTTC
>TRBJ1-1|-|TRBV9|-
CASSYPESTLPGTEAFF
TGTGCCAGCAGCTACCCCGAGAGTACCCTCCCCGGCACTGAAGCTTTCTTT
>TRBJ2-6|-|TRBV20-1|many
CSASRETGTFGANVLTF
-
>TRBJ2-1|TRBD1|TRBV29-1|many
CSVDRGRDLSVQFF
TGCAGCGTGGACAGGGGTCGGGATTTGTCCGTGCAGTTCTTC
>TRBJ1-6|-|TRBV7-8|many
CASRQQPNSPLHF
TGTGCCAGCAGACAACAGCCGAATTCACCCCTCCACTTT
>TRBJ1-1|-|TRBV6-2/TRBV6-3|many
CASSYSVYRQLNTEAFF
TGTGCCAGCAGTTACTCGGTCTATAGACAGCTAAACACTGAAGCTTTCTTT
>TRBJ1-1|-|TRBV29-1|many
CSVAVMNTEAFF
TGCAGCGTCGCAGTTATGAACACTGAAGCTTTCTTT
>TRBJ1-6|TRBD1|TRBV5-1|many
CASSRGQGVSNSPLHF
TGCGCCAGCAGTCGGGGACAGGGGGTGTCTAATTCACCCCTCCACTTT
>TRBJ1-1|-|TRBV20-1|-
CSARPLGQYRFF
TGCAGTGCTAGACCCCTAGGGCAGTACCGTTTCTTT
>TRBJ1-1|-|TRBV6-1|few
CASSKTSAGGTRDEAFF
TGTGCCAGCAGTAAGACATCCGCAGGCGGGACGAGAGATGAAGCTTTCTTT
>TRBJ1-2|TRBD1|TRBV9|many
CASSDGQGAKLHGYTF
TGTGCCAGCAGCGATGGACAGGGGGCAAAACTGCATGGCTACACCTTC
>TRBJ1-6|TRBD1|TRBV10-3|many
CAISERDRDNSPLHF
TGTGCCATCAGTGAGAGGGACAGAGATAATTCACCCCTCCACTTT
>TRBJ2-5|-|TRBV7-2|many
CASSPARSSETQYF
TGTGCCAGCTCCCCGGCTCGGTCTTCCGAGACCCAGTACTTC
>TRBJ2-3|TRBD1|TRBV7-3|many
CASSSTGVPDTQYF
TGTGCCAGCAGCTCAACAGGGGTCCCCGATACGCAGTATTTT
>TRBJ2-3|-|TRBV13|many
CASISISHLLGSTDTQYF
TGTGCCAGCATCTCAATCAGCCACCTCCTCGGGAGCACAGATACGCAGTATTTT
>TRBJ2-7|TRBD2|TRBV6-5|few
CASSLFQPAGGGYEQYF
TGTGCCAGCAGTTTATTTCAGCCGGCGGGGGGCGGGTACGAGCAGTACTTC
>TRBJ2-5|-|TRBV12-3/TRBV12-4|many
CASSSKRLETQYF
TGTGCCAGCAGTTCTAAGCGTTTGGAGACCCAGTACTTC
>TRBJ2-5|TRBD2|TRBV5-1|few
CASSLAGTSDETQYF
TGCGCCAGCAGCTTGGCCGGGACTAGCGATGAGACCCAGTACTTC
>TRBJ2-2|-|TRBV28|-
CASSPLGMNTGELFF
TGTGCCAGCTCTCCTCTTGGGATGAACACCGGGGAGCTGTTTTTT
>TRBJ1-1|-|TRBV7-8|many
CASSSGLRNTEAFF
TGTGCCAGCAGCTCGGGCCTTCGGAACACTGAAGCTTTCTTT
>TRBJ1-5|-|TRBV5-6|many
CASSKTSGSNQPQHF
TGTGCCAGCAGTAAGACCTCTGGAAGCAATCAGCCCCAGCATTTT
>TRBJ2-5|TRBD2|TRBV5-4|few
CASSLEGGGGQETQYF
TGTGCCAGCAGCTTGGAGGGCGGCGGGGGGCAAGAGACCCAGTACTTC
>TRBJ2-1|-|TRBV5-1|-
CASSSGAGGRFF
TGCGCCAGCAGCTCGGGGGCCGGGGGGCGGTTCTTC
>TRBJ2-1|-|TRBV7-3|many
CASSLRDGPGNEQFF
TGTGCCAGCAGCTTACGGGACGGCCCCGGGAATGAGCAGTTCTTC
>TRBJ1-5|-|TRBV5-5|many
CASSFFGQGDQPQHF
TGTGCCAGCAGCTTTTTCGGCCAGGGTGATCAGCCCCAGCATTTT
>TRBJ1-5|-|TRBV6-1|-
CASSEPGQPQHF
TGTGCCAGCAGTGAACCCGGGCAGCCCCAGCATTTT
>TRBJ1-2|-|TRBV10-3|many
CAISGYRSGYGYTF
TGTGCCATCAGTGGGTACAGGTCCGGCTATGGCTACACCTTC
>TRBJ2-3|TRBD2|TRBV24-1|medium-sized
CATSPRAGAADTQYF
TGTGCCACTTCACCGAGAGCGGGGGCTGCAGATACGCAGTATTTT
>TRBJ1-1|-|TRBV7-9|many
CASSFWALNTEAFF
TGTGCCAGCAGCTTTTGGGCCTTGAACACTGAAGCTTTCTTT
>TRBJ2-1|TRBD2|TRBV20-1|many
CSAGKTSGGIKGQFF
TGCAGTGCTGGGAAGACTAGCGGGGGTATTAAGGGGCAGTTCTTC
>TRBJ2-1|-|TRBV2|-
CASRRSPLDSEQFF
TGTGCCAGCAGGAGGAGTCCACTAGACTCGGAGCAGTTCTTC
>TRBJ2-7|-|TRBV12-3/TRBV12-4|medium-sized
CASSYGGIFYEQYF
TGTGCCAGCAGTTACGGAGGGATCTTCTACGAGCAGTACTTC
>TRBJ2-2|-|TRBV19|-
CASSMAGSTTGELFF
TGTGCCAGTAGTATGGCCGGGAGTACCACCGGGGAGCTGTTTTTT
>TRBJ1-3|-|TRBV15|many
CATSRDPQDNLGNTIYF
TGTGCCACCAGCAGAGATCCCCAGGACAACCTCGGAAACACCATATATTTT
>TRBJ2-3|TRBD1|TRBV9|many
CASSSDRVTDTQYF
TGTGCCAGCAGCTCGGACAGGGTCACAGATACGCAGTATTTT
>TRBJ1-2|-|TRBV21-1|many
CASPPGGTGGYTF
TGTGCCAGCCCGCCCGGCGGGACGGGTGGCTACACCTTC
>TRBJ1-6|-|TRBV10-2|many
CASRNRVFNSPLHF
TGCGCCAGCAGGAACAGGGTTTTCAATTCACCCCTCCACTTT
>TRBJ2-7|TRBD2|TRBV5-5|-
CASSLEAPASGSYEQYF
TGTGCCAGCAGCTTGGAGGCTCCGGCTAGCGGATCCTACGAGCAGTACTTC
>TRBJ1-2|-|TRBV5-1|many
CASSLNREGYGYTF
TGCGCCAGCAGCTTGAACAGGGAGGGCTATGGCTACACCTTC